This T cell receptor (beta chain) was recovered during a study of early T cells in non-severe SARS-CoV-2 infection. The sample holds a few counts of this clonotype. One entry per CDR3 protein results from TCRdb running MiXCR on the 5' RACE reads. Among roughly 51,000 distinct CDR3 sequences listed, 6.5% were seen once. This CDR3 is built from 15 residues. Germline lookup yields CDR1 GTSNPN and CDR2 SVGIG (reference sequence). Germline trimming cut 0 bases from V and 6 bases from J; bases unmatched to any gene: 6. This clonotype was sampled from an adult who was a healthcare worker with PCR-confirmed SARS-CoV-2 infection or an uninfected control (not recorded which). The chain couples TRBV30 to TRBJ2-1; TRBD2 matches at 9 bases. The sequenced sample was whole blood, obtained at baseline. CDR3 nucleotides: TGTGCCTGGAGTGTATATAGCGGGGGTATCAATGAGCAGTTCTTC. Translation: CAWSVYSGGINEQFF.